Each of the 14 T cell receptor beta chains below was sequenced from the same sample in a study of T-cell reconstitution after alpha-beta-depleted transplantation in children. Preparation of the TCRbeta library used unique molecular identifiers. TCRdb independently ran MiXCR on the PCR reads; one entry per CDR3 protein. This table holds about 260,000 distinct CDR3 sequences, roughly 8% found once. The sample here was PBMCs, mostly from graft donor cells, taken 180 days after TCRalphabeta/CD19-depleted stem cell transplant. The receptor source for this set is a male patient under 18 who had a stem cell transplant for acute lymphoblastic leukemia, so the T cells may come from the graft donor.

This clonotype has at least ten counts. This rearrangement joins TRBV9 to TRBJ1-1; D is unresolved. Germline V gives CDR1 SGDLS, CDR2 YYNGEE. V shed 0 bases and J shed 5 bases, with 8 bases lying between them. The CDR3 is made up of 13 amino acids. This chain's CDR3 is CASSVVVRTEAFF. CDR3 sequence (DNA): TGTGCCAGCAGCGTAGTTGTGCGGACTGAAGCTTTCTTT.

Ten or more counts support this clonotype. The rearrangement links TRBV14 to TRBJ2-6; TRBD2 aligns across 12 bases. The V gene end was trimmed by 1 base and the J gene end by 0 bases; junction bases not matched to a gene: 7. This CDR3 region has 20 residues. Germline V gene data show CDR1 as SGHDN and CDR2 as FVKESK. DNA for the CDR3: TGTGCCAGCAGCCAAGTGCTAGCGGGAGGGACTCCCTCTGGGGCCAACGTCCTGACTTTC. Protein sequence: CASSQVLAGGTPSGANVLTF.

This clonotype was seen many times. The chain is built from TRBV6-5 and TRBJ2-5; D call uncertain. V lost 2 bases to trimming and J lost 1 base, with 17 bases between them. The CDR3 has 17 residues. CDR1 and CDR2 from the germline V gene are MNHEY and SVGAGI. The CDR3 here is CASSYSQVVRAQETQYF. The DNA for the CDR3 is TGTGCCAGCAGTTACAGTCAAGTCGTAAGAGCCCAAGAGACCCAGTACTTC.

This chain links TRBV20-1 with TRBJ1-3, with D possibly being TRBD1 (6 bases). V shed 4 bases and J shed 4 bases, with 11 bases lying between them. The CDR3 totals 13 residues. Germline CDR1 reads DFQATT; CDR2 reads SNEGSKA (reference sequence). The CDR3 sequence: CSATQGQGNTIYF. The CDR3 nucleotides read TGCAGTGCTACTCAGGGGCAAGGAAACACCATATATTTT.

This clonotype was seen ten or more times. V gene TRBV3-1 combines with J gene TRBJ2-2; D not resolved. This CDR3 is built from 14 residues. Deletions cut 1 base from V and 3 bases from J, with 6 bases between. Germline lookup yields CDR1 LGHDT and CDR2 YNNKEL (reference sequence). DNA for the CDR3: TGTGCCAGCAGCCAAGCCCGGGACACCGGGGAGCTGTTTTTT. It codes for CASSQARDTGELFF. Full variable domain (rest looked up from reference TRBV3-1 and TRBJ2-2): DTAVSQTPKYLVTQMGNDKSIKCEQNLGHDTMYWYKQDSKKFLKIMFSYNNKELIINETVPNRFSPKSPDKAHLNLHINSLELGDSAVYFCASSQARDTGELFFGEGSRLTVL.

This clonotype was counted ten times or more. V is TRBV29-1 and J is TRBJ1-4; 8 bases map to TRBD1. This CDR3 region has 13 residues. The V segment lost 6 bases and the J segment 8 bases; nucleotides outside the gene matches: 8. Germline V lookup: CDR1 SQVTM, CDR2 ANQGSEA. The CDR3 DNA reads TGCAGCGTCGCGGGCAGGGGGCAGGAAAAACTGTTTTTT. It translates to CSVAGRGQEKLFF.

V gene TRBV20-1 combines with J gene TRBJ2-1; possibly TRBD1 for D (5 bases). CDR3 size: 15 residues. Trimming removed 0 bases at V and 2 bases at J, with 11 bases between. Germline loops: CDR1 DFQATT, CDR2 SNEGSKA (reference sequence). The CDR3 nucleotides read TGCAGTGCTAGAGATCTCAGGGCCCCCTACAATGAGCAGTTCTTC. Encoded protein: CSARDLRAPYNEQFF.

There are many counts of this clonotype. The V gene is TRBV20-1, the J gene TRBJ2-7; 9 nucleotides agree with TRBD1. Germline CDR1 and CDR2: DFQATT and SNEGSKA (reference sequence). This CDR3 is 15 amino acids long. With V trimmed by 0 bases and J by 5 bases, 8 bases remained unmatched. The CDR3 DNA follows: TGCAGTGCTAGAGATCCTCCGACAGGGGGAAACGAGCAGTACTTC. It specifies CSARDPPTGGNEQYF.

This sequence joins TRBV14 and TRBJ2-2; D is uncertain. Trimming left V 0 bases short and J 7 bases short, with 6 bases between. The CDR3 is 13 residues long. Per the germline V gene, CDR1 is SGHDN and CDR2 is FVKESK. This CDR3 reads CASSQDGFGELFF. The CDR3 DNA is TGTGCCAGCAGCCAAGATGGGTTCGGGGAGCTGTTTTTT.

Ten or more counts support this clonotype. The J gene is TRBJ2-7, the V gene TRBV5-1; D gene ambiguous. Between the trimmed V and J ends, which lost 4 bases and 7 bases, there was a span of 21 bases. Germline values: CDR1 SGHRS, CDR2 YFSETQ. The CDR3 extends over 15 amino acids. CDR3 DNA sequence: TGCGCCAGCAGCCCTAGGTGGAGCAACTCCCTGGAGCAGTACTTC. Encoded protein: CASSPRWSNSLEQYF.

This clonotype was detected many times. The gene calls are TRBV12-3 or TRBV12-4 and TRBJ2-1; 7 bases are shared with TRBD2. The ends lost 0 bases at V and 5 bases at J; junction bases unmatched: 7. The CDR3 runs 16 residues. The CDR3 spells CASSLAHGGSDNEQFF. The CDR3 bases are TGTGCCAGCAGTTTAGCGCACGGGGGGAGTGACAATGAGCAGTTCTTC.

This clonotype was recorded many times. The chain recombines TRBV12-3 or TRBV12-4 with TRBJ2-7; D is undetermined. Trimming took off 1 base at V and 0 bases at J, with 10 bases between the two ends. This CDR3 spans 15 amino acids. DNA for the CDR3: TGTGCCAGCAGTTTAGGCCAGGATAGCTCCTACGAGCAGTACTTC. Translation gives CASSLGQDSSYEQYF.

This clonotype was seen more than once but under ten times. As DNA, the CDR3 is TGTGCCAGCAGCTTAGTCCCCTCAACAGGGGACGAGCAGTACTTC. Residues: CASSLVPSTGDEQYF. The gene calls are TRBV7-9 and TRBJ2-7; the match to TRBD1 covers 7 bases. V shed 1 base and J 5 bases; nucleotides not matched to a gene: 8. The length of the CDR3 is 15 residues. CDR1 is SEHNR, CDR2 FQNEAQ, per germline (reference sequence).

This clonotype has a handful of counts. The CDR3 region has the DNA TGTGCCAGCAGTTTATCTCGGCAGGGAAGGAATCACGAGCAGTACTTC. This codes for CASSLSRQGRNHEQYF. The chain couples TRBV27 to TRBJ2-7; D is perhaps TRBD1 (5 bases). Trimming removed 0 bases at V and 5 bases at J, with 17 bases between. CDR3 length equals 16 residues. Germline assignment: CDR1 MNHEY and CDR2 SMNVEV (reference sequence).